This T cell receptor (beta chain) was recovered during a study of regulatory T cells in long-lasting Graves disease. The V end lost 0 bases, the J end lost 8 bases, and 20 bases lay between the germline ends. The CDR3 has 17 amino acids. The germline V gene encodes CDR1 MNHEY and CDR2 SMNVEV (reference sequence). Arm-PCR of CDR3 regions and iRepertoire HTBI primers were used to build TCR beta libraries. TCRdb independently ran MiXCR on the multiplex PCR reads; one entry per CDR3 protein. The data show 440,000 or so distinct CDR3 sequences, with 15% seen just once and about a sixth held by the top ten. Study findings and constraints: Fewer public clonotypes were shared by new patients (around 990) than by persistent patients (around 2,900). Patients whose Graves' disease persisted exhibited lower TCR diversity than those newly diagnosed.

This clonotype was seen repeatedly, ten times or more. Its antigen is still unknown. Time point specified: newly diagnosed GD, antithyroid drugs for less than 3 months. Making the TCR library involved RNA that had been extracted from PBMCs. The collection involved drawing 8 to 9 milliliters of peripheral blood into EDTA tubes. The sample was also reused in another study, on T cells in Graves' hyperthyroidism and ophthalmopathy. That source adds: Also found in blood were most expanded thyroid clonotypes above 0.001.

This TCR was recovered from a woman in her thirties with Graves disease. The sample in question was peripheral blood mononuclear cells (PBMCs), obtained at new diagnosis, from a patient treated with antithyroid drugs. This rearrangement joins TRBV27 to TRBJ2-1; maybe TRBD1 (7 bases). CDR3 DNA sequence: TGTGCCAGCAGTTTATCAGCGGCAGGGGGGCTCTTGGATGAGCAGTTCTTC. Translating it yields CASSLSAAGGLLDEQFF.